This TCR beta chain emerged from a study of blood T cell repertoires in COVID-19. Study-wide context: Nucleic acid was either cDNA or gDNA, and it came from T cells, B-cell-depleted T cells, or PBMCs.

Produced via immunoSEQ multiplex PCR; TCRdb's table is partial and in-frame only. The data hold over 350,000 clones, with about 90% observed a single time. Which cohort a participant joined came from the clinical history participants gave. Germline lookup yields CDR1 MDHEN and CDR2 SYDVKM. CDR3 length: 16 amino acids. Trimming cost V 2 bases and J 3 bases, with 14 bases left between them. Sequenced input: PBMCs or T cells enriched from blood (not recorded which). The V gene is TRBV28, the J gene TRBJ1-5; D may be TRBD1 (6 bases). This TCR was recovered from a young woman with acute COVID-19. Here the CDR3 reads CASSLVGGQLNQPQHF. The DNA of the CDR3 is TGTGCCAGCAGTTTAGTTGGGGGCCAACTCAATCAGCCCCAGCATTTT.